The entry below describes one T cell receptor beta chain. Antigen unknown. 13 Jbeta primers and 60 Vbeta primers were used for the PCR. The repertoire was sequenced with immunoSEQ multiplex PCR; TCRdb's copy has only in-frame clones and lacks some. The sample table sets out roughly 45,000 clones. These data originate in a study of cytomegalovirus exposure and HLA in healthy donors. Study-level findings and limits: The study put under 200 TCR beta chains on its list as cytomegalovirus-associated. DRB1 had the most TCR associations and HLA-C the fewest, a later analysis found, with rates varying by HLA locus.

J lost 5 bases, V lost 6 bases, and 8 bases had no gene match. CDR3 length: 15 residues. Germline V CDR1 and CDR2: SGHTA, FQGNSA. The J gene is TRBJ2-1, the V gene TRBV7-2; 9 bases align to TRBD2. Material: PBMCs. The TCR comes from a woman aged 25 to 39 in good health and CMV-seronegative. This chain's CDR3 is CASRPGLAGHNEQFF. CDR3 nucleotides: TGTGCCAGCAGGCCCGGGCTAGCGGGGCACAATGAGCAGTTCTTC.